The source of this T cell receptor beta chain is a study of regulatory T cells in long-lasting Graves disease. Worth noting for this clonotype: Its target is unknown.

In germline, CDR1 is LNHDA, CDR2 SQIVND (reference sequence). The CDR3 contains 14 residues. The germline V and J ends were trimmed by 3 bases and 2 bases, with 10 bases remaining between them. Study findings and constraints: Compared with new cases, persistent Graves' patients showed reduced TCR diversity. Persistent disease preferred TRBV28, TRBJ1-2 and TRBJ2-5; new disease, TRBV20-1 and TRBJ2-1.

Researchers made TCR beta libraries by using iRepertoire HTBI primers and running Arm-PCR on CDR3 regions. Each CDR3 protein is one row after TCRdb ran MiXCR on the multiplex PCR reads. This repertoire shows approximately 690,000 distinct CDR3 sequences, 30% found once; its top ten account for about 40%. Sample time point: persistent/refractory GD, antithyroid drugs over 5 years with positive TRAb. The TCR library used RNA extracted from PBMCs. Patients met American Thyroid Association criteria for Graves' disease. The authors drew patients from an endocrinology department in Xi'an, China. This sample comprised peripheral blood mononuclear cells (PBMCs), obtained when the disease was refractory, from a patient treated with antithyroid drugs. This TCR derives from a female donor with Graves disease. The V gene is TRBV19, the J gene TRBJ1-1; D not resolved. The CDR3 DNA reads as TGTGCCAGTAGTATGTGGGAGGCTAACACTGAAGCTTTCTTT. As protein: CASSMWEANTEAFF.